Presented here are 8 T cell receptor beta chains from one specimen sequenced in a study of T cell changes during pregnancy in multiple sclerosis (dated by TCRdb to about 2019). Library generation was performed with the immunoSEQ multiplex PCR assay. Here the immuneACCESS table is served through TCRdb, limited to in-frame sequences with V and J called. Missing clones are a known gap in these copies; in checked studies unresolved V genes cover under half, and the rest lacks a known reason. Counted in this sample were about 75,000 clones; approximately 88% of them appeared once. The top ten clonotypes cover approximately 0.88% of the sample. The input for sequencing was peripheral blood, taken in the first trimester of pregnancy. Receptors originate from a female donor in good health, enrolled as a control in a pregnancy study.

The genes are TRBV9 and TRBJ2-3; D is perhaps TRBD2 (6 bases). Trimming took off 0 bases at V and 6 bases at J, with 14 bases between the two ends. CDR3 length: 15 amino acids. The germline V gene encodes CDR1 SGDLS and CDR2 YYNGEE. The CDR3, as DNA: TGTGCCAGCAGCGTAGGGGGACTGGGGTTGGATACGCAGTATTTT. Translation gives CASSVGGLGLDTQYF.

This sequence joins TRBV5-1 and TRBJ2-1; D not resolved. The ends were cut back, 4 bases at V and 8 bases at J, with 10 bases in the middle. Germline V gene data show CDR1 as SGHRS and CDR2 as YFSETQ. The CDR3 is 12 amino acids. This CDR3 is CASSQEAYEQFF. CDR3 nucleotides: TGCGCCAGCAGCCAAGAAGCCTATGAGCAGTTCTTC.

The chain combines TRBV19 with TRBJ1-2, with 9 bases identical to TRBD1. Germline values: CDR1 LNHDA, CDR2 SQIVND (reference sequence). The CDR3 contains 13 residues. J gave up 4 bases and V 3 bases, and 0 bases lay outside the gene matches. DNA for the CDR3: TGTGCCAGTAGTATGGGACAGGGCTATGGCTACACCTTC. Its translation is CASSMGQGYGYTF.

The CDR3 loop is CASRPGTGNTEAFF. The CDR3 region has the DNA TGTGCCAGCAGGCCCGGGACAGGGAACACTGAAGCTTTCTTT. The chain is built from TRBV6-6 and TRBJ1-1; 8 nucleotides line up with TRBD1. Trimming removed 6 bases from V and 1 base from J; junction bases left unmatched: 4. The germline V gene has CDR1 MNHNY and CDR2 SVGAGI (reference sequence). CDR3 length equals 14 residues.

This chain links TRBV27 with TRBJ2-7, with 7 bases lining up with TRBD1. This CDR3 has 13 amino acids. CDR1 and CDR2 (germline): MNHEY, SMNVEV (reference sequence). J gave up 4 bases and V 4 bases, and 4 bases lay outside the gene matches. This chain's CDR3 is CASSSGDSYEQYF. CDR3 DNA sequence: TGTGCCAGCAGTTCCGGGGACAGTTACGAGCAGTACTTC.

This chain links TRBV7-7 with TRBJ2-7; no firm D call. V dropped 4 bases and J dropped 1 base, with 11 bases sitting between them. This CDR3 contains 14 residues. From germline, CDR1 is SSHAT and CDR2 FNYEAQ (reference sequence). Here the CDR3 DNA reads TGTGCCAGCAGCTCTGCACCGGGTTCCTACGAGCAGTACTTC. It translates to CASSSAPGSYEQYF.

The genes are TRBV6-5 and TRBJ1-3, with D unclear. The length of the CDR3 is 14 residues. Per the germline V gene, CDR1 is MNHEY and CDR2 is SVGAGI. With 2 bases removed from V and 0 bases from J, the gap between germline ends came to 5 bases. CDR3 coding DNA: TGTGCCAGCAGTTACGGAGACTCTGGAAACACCATATATTTT. This sequence encodes CASSYGDSGNTIYF.

In its sample, this clone was seen once. The chain is built from TRBV28 and TRBJ2-3; 7 bases agree with TRBD2. Germline-derived CDR1 and CDR2 are MDHEN and SYDVKM. The CDR3 length is 19 residues. V lost 6 bases and J lost 0; bases outside the gene matches: 18. In nucleotides, the CDR3 is TGTGCCAGCAGGTCGGAGGGCGGGAGACCCATTTCTAGCACAGATACGCAGTATTTT. This codes for CASRSEGGRPISSTDTQYF.